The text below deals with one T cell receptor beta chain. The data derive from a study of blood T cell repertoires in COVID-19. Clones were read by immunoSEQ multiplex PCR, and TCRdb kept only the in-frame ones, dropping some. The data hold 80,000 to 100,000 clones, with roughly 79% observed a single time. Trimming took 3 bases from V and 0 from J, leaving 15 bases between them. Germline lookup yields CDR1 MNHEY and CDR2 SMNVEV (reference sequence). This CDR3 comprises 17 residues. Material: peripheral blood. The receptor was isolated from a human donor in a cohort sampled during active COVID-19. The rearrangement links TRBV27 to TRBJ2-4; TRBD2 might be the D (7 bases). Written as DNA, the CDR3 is TGTGCCAGCAGTTTCCTGGAGGGGGGGATAGCCAAAAACATTCAGTACTTC. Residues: CASSFLEGGIAKNIQYF.